This TCR beta chain originates from a study of blood T cells in healthy people across ages. Overall study results and limits: When set beside aged donors, long-lived donors presented more naive CD4+ cells and higher diversity.

Next came a second PCR, run for about 7 to 12 cycles, which used a sample-barcoded 5' primer along with a J-beta primer mix. TCRdb analysed the 5' RACE reads with MiXCR anew, one entry per CDR3 protein. The sample has about 1.6 million distinct CDR3 sequences, about 31% seen once. Extraction yielded at least 5 micrograms of total RNA per sample. Comment on this clonotype: Its target is not known.

Germline CDR1 is KGHDR and CDR2 is SFDVKD. The CDR3 has 13 residues. V was shortened by 12 bases and J by 1 base, with 13 bases between the two germline ends. The sample was blood. The TCR sequence derives from a woman between 25 and 40 years old in good health. V is TRBV24-1 and J is TRBJ2-3, with unresolved D. CDR3 in DNA: TGTGCCCATGAACATGGGGGCACAGATACGCAGTATTTT. Encoded protein: CAHEHGGTDTQYF.